This TCR beta chain was sequenced in a study of CD8 T cells in ankylosing spondylitis. The study, taken as a whole, reports: Disease-associated clones were CD8+ and fairly uncommon in peripheral blood. One TCR beta motif, made up of under ten highly homologous variants, appeared characteristic of ankylosing spondylitis blood. Significant enrichment of disease-linked clones was reported in matched ankylosing spondylitis synovial fluid. Past research had described some motif variants in reactive arthritis synovial fluid and blood.

The CDR3 totals 16 residues. Germline-derived CDR1 and CDR2 are SNHLY and FYNNEI. V lost 9 bases to trimming and J lost 1 base, with 18 bases between them. One entry per CDR3 protein, called by TCRdb with MiXCR from the 5' RACE reads. The table lists some 250,000 distinct CDR3 sequences, roughly a tenth of them singletons. Ten or more counts support this clonotype. As yet, its antigen is unknown. Sequenced input: blood, either unsorted or a sorted T cell fraction (not recorded which). The receptor's source is a male donor with ankylosing spondylitis or in good health (not recorded which). The chain carries TRBV2 and TRBJ2-2; D gene unclear. DNA of the CDR3: TGTGCCAGGTCTACCCAGACTGGCATGAACACCGGGGAGCTGTTTTTT. This gives the protein CARSTQTGMNTGELFF.